The rows below give T cell receptor beta chains drawn from one sample of a study of CD8+CD57+ T cells in acquired aplastic anemia. Via MiXCR, TCRdb re-called the reads, giving one row per CDR3 protein. Among about 190,000 distinct CDR3 sequences listed, 64% were seen once. Sequenced material: sorted CD4+, CD8+, or CD8+CD57+ T cells (not recorded which) from PBMCs. All receptors derive from a human donor with severe aplastic anemia or a healthy control (not recorded which). The CDR3 runs from the conserved cysteine through the conserved F or W. D genes are given only for firm matches. Not every row has a clone size; where given, it reads once, few, many or a size class.

clone_size: once
d_call: -
j_call: TRBJ1-6
v_call: TRBV7-2
cdr3_nt: TGTGCCAGCAGCTTACTTCGGGACAACGGGTCACCCCTCCACTTT
cdr3_aa: CASSLLRDNGSPLHF

clone_size: -
d_call: -
j_call: TRBJ1-2
v_call: TRBV7-8
cdr3_nt: TGTGCCAGCAGCTTAGCGGAGGAGGCCTATGGCTACACCTTC
cdr3_aa: CASSLAEEAYGYTF

clone_size: many
d_call: -
j_call: TRBJ2-7
v_call: TRBV28
cdr3_nt: TGTGCCAGCAGCCCGTATCAGGGAAGCTCCTACGAGCAGTACTTC
cdr3_aa: CASSPYQGSSYEQYF

clone_size: -
d_call: -
j_call: TRBJ2-2
v_call: TRBV29-1
cdr3_nt: TGCAGCGTAAGACAGGTTCTCGTCGGGGAGCTGTTTTTT
cdr3_aa: CSVRQVLVGELFF

clone_size: -
d_call: -
j_call: TRBJ1-1
v_call: TRBV2
cdr3_nt: TGTGCCAGCAGTGAAGGGGGAATAGGGTACACTGAAGCTTTCTTT
cdr3_aa: CASSEGGIGYTEAFF

clone_size: many
d_call: -
j_call: TRBJ1-5
v_call: TRBV19
cdr3_nt: TGTGCCAGTAGTATCTCCAGGGCCGTCAATCAGCCCCAGCATTTT
cdr3_aa: CASSISRAVNQPQHF

clone_size: -
d_call: TRBD1
j_call: TRBJ1-2
v_call: TRBV29-1
cdr3_nt: TGCAGCGTTGAGTTCCAGGGGGATGGCTACACCTTC
cdr3_aa: CSVEFQGDGYTF

clone_size: -
d_call: TRBD2
j_call: TRBJ2-1
v_call: TRBV20-1
cdr3_nt: TGCAGTGCTACCCCCCCTAGCGGGGACGTCAATGAGCAGTTCTTC
cdr3_aa: CSATPPSGDVNEQFF

clone_size: -
d_call: TRBD1
j_call: TRBJ1-5
v_call: TRBV7-2
cdr3_nt: TGTGCCAGCAGCCCTGGGACAGACTCTCCCACCATCAGCAATCAGCCCCAGCATTTT
cdr3_aa: CASSPGTDSPTISNQPQHF

clone_size: -
d_call: TRBD1
j_call: TRBJ1-2
v_call: TRBV7-6
cdr3_nt: TGTGCCAGCAGCTTAGATCAGGGGGCGTACTATGGCTACACCTTC
cdr3_aa: CASSLDQGAYYGYTF

clone_size: few
d_call: -
j_call: TRBJ2-1
v_call: TRBV9
cdr3_nt: TGTGCCAGCAGCGTAGGACATCTCGAGCAGTTCTTC
cdr3_aa: CASSVGHLEQFF

clone_size: -
d_call: -
j_call: TRBJ2-6
v_call: TRBV7-7
cdr3_nt: TGTGCTAGCAGCTTAGGGGTGGGGGCCAACGTCCTGACTTTC
cdr3_aa: CASSLGVGANVLTF

clone_size: -
d_call: -
j_call: TRBJ2-3
v_call: TRBV29-1
cdr3_nt: TGCAGCGTTGAAGATTTGAGTGACCGCACAGATACGCAGTATTTT
cdr3_aa: CSVEDLSDRTDTQYF

clone_size: -
d_call: TRBD2
j_call: TRBJ2-2
v_call: TRBV10-1
cdr3_nt: TGCGCCAGCAGTAGCGGGAGAGGGCCCGGGGAGCTGTTTTTT
cdr3_aa: CASSSGRGPGELFF

clone_size: -
d_call: TRBD2
j_call: TRBJ2-7
v_call: TRBV7-2
cdr3_nt: TGTGCCAGCAGCTTAGTGCGGGAGCACTACGAGCAGTACTTC
cdr3_aa: CASSLVREHYEQYF

clone_size: -
d_call: TRBD2
j_call: TRBJ2-5
v_call: TRBV12-3/TRBV12-4
cdr3_nt: TGTGCCAGCAGACGGACTAGACAGGAGACCCAGTACTTC
cdr3_aa: CASRRTRQETQYF

clone_size: few
d_call: -
j_call: TRBJ1-6
v_call: TRBV7-6
cdr3_nt: TGTGCCAGCACTCTTAACCCAGGCCACGGGAGAGTCACCCTCCACTTT
cdr3_aa: CASTLNPGHGRVTLHF

clone_size: -
d_call: TRBD1
j_call: TRBJ1-6
v_call: TRBV7-9
cdr3_nt: TGTGCCAGCAGCGATTACAGGGGTGAGGGCTCCTATAATTCACCCCTCCACTTT
cdr3_aa: CASSDYRGEGSYNSPLHF

clone_size: many
d_call: TRBD1
j_call: TRBJ2-1
v_call: TRBV9
cdr3_nt: TGTGCCAGCAGCATCCCCGGGACAGGAAATGAGCAGTTCTTC
cdr3_aa: CASSIPGTGNEQFF

clone_size: -
d_call: -
j_call: TRBJ1-6
v_call: TRBV7-8
cdr3_nt: TGTGCCAGCAACAAGGCCGGGAATGAGAATTCACCCCTCCACTTT
cdr3_aa: CASNKAGNENSPLHF

clone_size: few
d_call: -
j_call: TRBJ2-7
v_call: TRBV2
cdr3_nt: TGTGCCAGCCGCGTGGAGGGGACTTCCACCTACGAGCAGTACTTC
cdr3_aa: CASRVEGTSTYEQYF

clone_size: -
d_call: -
j_call: TRBJ2-1
v_call: TRBV3-1
cdr3_nt: TGTGCCAGCAGCCAAGCTTCGGCAAGGGAGCAGTTCTTC
cdr3_aa: CASSQASAREQFF

clone_size: -
d_call: -
j_call: TRBJ2-5
v_call: TRBV20-1
cdr3_nt: TGCAGTGCTAGAGGAAGTAGTATGGCCCAGTACTTC
cdr3_aa: CSARGSSMAQYF

clone_size: -
d_call: TRBD2
j_call: TRBJ2-1
v_call: TRBV9
cdr3_nt: TGTGCCAGCAGCGTAGGGGCGAGCGGGGGTTACAATGAGCAGTTCTTC
cdr3_aa: CASSVGASGGYNEQFF

clone_size: -
d_call: TRBD2
j_call: TRBJ2-5
v_call: TRBV19
cdr3_nt: TGTGCCAGTAGCTCGACTAGCGGGACGGGGACCCAGTACTTC
cdr3_aa: CASSSTSGTGTQYF

clone_size: many
d_call: TRBD2
j_call: TRBJ2-1
v_call: TRBV19
cdr3_nt: TGTGCCAGTAGTTCTAGCGGGGGGGCGGTCAATGAGCAGTTCTTC
cdr3_aa: CASSSSGGAVNEQFF

clone_size: once
d_call: -
j_call: TRBJ1-1
v_call: TRBV7-8
cdr3_nt: TGTGCCAGCAGCTTAGACGAGAACACTGAAGCTTTCTTT
cdr3_aa: CASSLDENTEAFF

clone_size: -
d_call: TRBD1
j_call: TRBJ2-3
v_call: TRBV2
cdr3_nt: TGTGCCAGCAGGGTCGGGACAGAGACAGATACGCAGTATTTT
cdr3_aa: CASRVGTETDTQYF

clone_size: -
d_call: -
j_call: TRBJ1-5
v_call: TRBV2
cdr3_nt: TGTGCCAGCGGACTGGAAGGCAGCAATCAGCCCCAGCATTTT
cdr3_aa: CASGLEGSNQPQHF

clone_size: -
d_call: TRBD1
j_call: TRBJ1-5
v_call: TRBV7-9
cdr3_nt: TGTGCCAGCAGCCGGACAGGGGGAAATCAGCCCCAGCATTTT
cdr3_aa: CASSRTGGNQPQHF

clone_size: many
d_call: -
j_call: TRBJ1-2
v_call: TRBV6-1
cdr3_nt: TGTGCCAGCAGTGAAAGTGGTGGGGGCTATGGCTACACCTTC
cdr3_aa: CASSESGGGYGYTF

clone_size: -
d_call: -
j_call: TRBJ2-7
v_call: TRBV2
cdr3_nt: TGTGCCAGCAGTGAAGAGAGGTACGAGCAGTACTTC
cdr3_aa: CASSEERYEQYF

clone_size: once
d_call: -
j_call: TRBJ2-7
v_call: TRBV7-2
cdr3_nt: TGTGCCAGCAGCCCCAATCGCGACGTGCAGTACTTC
cdr3_aa: CASSPNRDVQYF

clone_size: -
d_call: TRBD1
j_call: TRBJ2-5
v_call: TRBV19
cdr3_nt: TGTGCCAGTAGTACCCTCCTGACAGGGGGCGAGTACTTC
cdr3_aa: CASSTLLTGGEYF

clone_size: few
d_call: -
j_call: TRBJ1-2
v_call: TRBV15
cdr3_nt: TGTGCCACCAGCAGAGCTGGCGGGCGCGACTATGGCTACACCTTC
cdr3_aa: CATSRAGGRDYGYTF

clone_size: many
d_call: -
j_call: TRBJ2-5
v_call: TRBV6-5
cdr3_nt: TGTGCCAGCAGTTATTCAGGACCGGGCGGTCAAGAGACCCAGTACTTC
cdr3_aa: CASSYSGPGGQETQYF

clone_size: -
d_call: -
j_call: TRBJ1-2
v_call: TRBV5-1
cdr3_nt: TGCGCCAGCAGCGAGGGAACTAACTATGGCTACACCTTC
cdr3_aa: CASSEGTNYGYTF

clone_size: once
d_call: TRBD1
j_call: TRBJ1-2
v_call: TRBV20-1
cdr3_nt: TGCAGTGCTGAATCTGCCCCGGGACAGATCGCCTATGGCTACACCTTC
cdr3_aa: CSAESAPGQIAYGYTF

clone_size: -
d_call: TRBD2
j_call: TRBJ2-1
v_call: TRBV20-1
cdr3_nt: TGCAGTGGTACGGGAGGGGGGTACAATGAGCAGTTCTTC
cdr3_aa: CSGTGGGYNEQFF

clone_size: -
d_call: TRBD1
j_call: TRBJ2-7
v_call: TRBV28
cdr3_nt: TGTGCCAGCAGTCTACAGGGGGCGAGGTACGAGCAGTACTTC
cdr3_aa: CASSLQGARYEQYF

clone_size: -
d_call: -
j_call: TRBJ2-7
v_call: TRBV7-9
cdr3_nt: TGTGCCAGCAGCATTAGAGGGAGTACCCCCTACGAGCAGTACTTC
cdr3_aa: CASSIRGSTPYEQYF

clone_size: -
d_call: -
j_call: TRBJ1-1
v_call: TRBV7-9
cdr3_nt: TGTGCCAGCAGCTTCGGGGGTTATGCGAGACTATATTCCTACAATGAAGCTTTCTTT
cdr3_aa: CASSFGGYARLYSYNEAFF

clone_size: -
d_call: -
j_call: TRBJ1-5
v_call: TRBV2
cdr3_nt: TGTGCCAGCACCATGACAGAAAATCAGCCCCAGCATTTT
cdr3_aa: CASTMTENQPQHF

clone_size: many
d_call: -
j_call: TRBJ1-5
v_call: TRBV5-6
cdr3_nt: TGTGCCAGCAGCTTCACAGGGTTGGGCCAGCCCCAGCATTTT
cdr3_aa: CASSFTGLGQPQHF

clone_size: once
d_call: TRBD1
j_call: TRBJ2-2
v_call: TRBV2
cdr3_nt: TGTGCCAGCAGCGCGGACAGGGGAACCGGGGAGCTGTTTTTT
cdr3_aa: CASSADRGTGELFF